The source of this T cell receptor beta chain is a study of CD8 T cells in ankylosing spondylitis. Study results and caveats: Reported data indicate significant enrichment of disease-linked clones within matched ankylosing spondylitis synovial fluid. Disease-associated clones were CD8+ and fairly uncommon in peripheral blood.

5'-RACE, quantitative and with molecular barcodes, yielded the TCR beta libraries. Each CDR3 protein is one row after TCRdb ran MiXCR on the 5' RACE reads. Of roughly 14,000 distinct CDR3 sequences listed, around 2.8% were seen once; the top ten hold 8.7%. CDR3 length equals 15 residues. Germline assignment: CDR1 SGDLS and CDR2 YYNGEE. This clonotype has ten or more counts. The antigen is not known. At one end, the junction sequence differs from germline, possibly due to a read error. The clonotype originates from a male donor with ankylosing spondylitis or in good health (not recorded which). The V gene is TRBV9, the J gene TRBJ2-2; 9 bases line up with TRBD2. Sequenced material: blood, either unsorted or a sorted T cell fraction (not recorded which). CDR3 in DNA: TGTGCCAGCAGCGCCCTTAGCGGGAGTGCCGGGAAGCTGTTTTTT. Protein product: CASSALSGSAGKLFF.